A single sample gave rise to the 24 T cell receptor beta chains below, sequenced in a study of blood T cell repertoires in COVID-19. Data came from immunoSEQ multiplex PCR; TCRdb stores just in-frame clones and leaves some out. The table includes some 190,000 clones, approximately 84% detected once. The sample was peripheral blood. The receptors here all came from a woman in her seventies with active or convalescent COVID-19.

A few counts support this clone. The rearrangement uses TRBV6-5 and TRBJ1-6; D may be TRBD1 (6 bases). Per germline, CDR1 MNHEY and CDR2 SVGAGI. Trimming took 6 bases from V and 5 from J, leaving 8 bases between them. The CDR3 extends over 13 amino acids. This CDR3 is CASSSGDNSPLHF. The CDR3 region has the DNA TGTGCCAGCAGCTCAGGGGATAATTCACCCCTCCACTTT.

The chain employs TRBV4-2 and TRBJ1-5; a weak D match, TRBD1 (6 bases). CDR3 length: 15 amino acids. Germline V gene lookup returns CDR1 LGHNA and CDR2 YNFKEQ. V gave up 2 bases and J gave up 4 bases, with 12 bases separating them. The CDR3 loop reads CASSQHGGRNQPQHF. The CDR3 bases are TGTGCCAGCAGCCAACATGGGGGCAGAAATCAGCCCCAGCATTTT.

This clone was found once. The V and J genes are TRBV7-3 and TRBJ2-5; TRBD1 matches at 10 bases. V shed 4 bases and J 4 bases; nucleotides not matched to a gene: 6. The CDR3 totals 15 residues. In germline, CDR1 is SGHTA, CDR2 FQGTGA. This chain's CDR3 is CASSSTGGRGETQYF. In nucleotides, the CDR3 is TGTGCCAGCAGCTCGACAGGGGGCCGGGGAGAGACCCAGTACTTC.

V is TRBV6-6 and J is TRBJ2-5; tentatively, D is TRBD1 (7 bases). This CDR3 is built from 14 residues. The V gene's germline CDR1 is MNHNY and CDR2 SVGAGI (reference sequence). Deletions cut 6 bases from V and 1 base from J, with 12 bases between. Here the CDR3 DNA reads TGTGCCAGCAGGGCAGGGGGGCTCCAAGAGACCCAGTACTTC. Protein product: CASRAGGLQETQYF.

The chain links TRBV5-5 to TRBJ2-5, with D possibly TRBD1 on 6 matching bases. Between the trimmed V and J ends, which lost 2 bases and 5 bases, there was a span of 13 bases. Germline-derived CDR1 and CDR2 are SGHKS and YYEKEE (reference sequence). This CDR3 has 14 residues. CDR3 DNA sequence: TGTGCCAGCAGCTTTGGGCGACAGGCGGAGACCCAGTACTTC. This sequence encodes CASSFGRQAETQYF.

V usage is TRBV24-1 and J usage is TRBJ2-3; 9 nucleotides match TRBD1. CDR1 KGHDR and CDR2 SFDVKD come from the germline V gene. The trim removed 3 bases at V and 4 bases at J, leaving 4 bases unmatched. The CDR3 consists of 15 residues. The CDR3 nucleotides read TGTGCCACCAGTGATGCCGGGACAGGGTCAGATACGCAGTATTTT. Protein product: CATSDAGTGSDTQYF.

The rearrangement uses TRBV6-5 and TRBJ2-7; 11 nucleotides line up with TRBD2. V shed 6 bases, J shed 4 bases, and the junction held 8 bases outside the gene matches. Germline lookup yields CDR1 MNHEY and CDR2 SVGAGI. There are 15 residues in the CDR3. CDR3 nucleotides: TGTGCCAGCAGCGGAGAAACTAGCGGGAGTTACGAGCAGTACTTC. Protein sequence: CASSGETSGSYEQYF.

The rearrangement joins TRBV3-1 (or the pseudogene TRBV3-2) to TRBJ2-3; D perhaps matches TRBD2 (6 bases). The CDR3 has 17 residues. Germline CDR1 is LGHDT and CDR2 is YNNKEL (reference sequence). Between the trimmed V and J ends, which lost 2 bases and 4 bases, there was a span of 19 bases. CDR3 amino acids: CASSQSEAGRRADTQYF. The CDR3 bases are TGTGCCAGCAGCCAATCTGAGGCGGGACGGCGGGCAGATACGCAGTATTTT.

V and J are TRBV14 and TRBJ2-3; no definite D call. Trimming stripped 6 bases from V and 1 base from J, with 17 bases between. CDR1 is SGHDN, CDR2 FVKESK, per germline. The CDR3 contains 16 residues. CDR3 bases: TGTGCCAGCAGATCCCTAGGCGAGGTTGGCACAGATACGCAGTATTTT. This translates into CASRSLGEVGTDTQYF.

V gene TRBV6-1 combines with J gene TRBJ1-5, with D hard to call. The germline gives CDR1 MNHNS, CDR2 SASEGT. V was clipped by 3 bases and J by 1 base, with 16 bases between them. The CDR3 covers 17 residues. CDR3 bases: TGTGCCAGCAGTGAGCAGTCAGGCCCCGTGAGCAATCAGCCCCAGCATTTT. This codes for CASSEQSGPVSNQPQHF.

The chain carries TRBV5-1 and TRBJ1-2; a possible D gene is TRBD1 (5 bases). CDR3 length equals 13 residues. V was cut by 3 bases and J by 8 bases, with 14 bases left in between. CDR1 and CDR2 from the germline V gene are SGHRS and YFSETQ. CDR3 sequence: CASSSGKDLGYTF. The CDR3 DNA is TGCGCCAGCAGCTCAGGGAAGGATTTGGGCTACACCTTC.

The chain uses TRBV6-2 or TRBV6-3 and TRBJ2-2; 14 nucleotides match TRBD2. J gave up 3 bases and V 4 bases, and 4 bases lay outside the gene matches. The CDR3 length is 17 residues. Looked up from germline, CDR1 is MNHEY and CDR2 is SVGEGT. Here the CDR3 DNA reads TGTGCCAGCAGTTTCGGACTAGCGGGAGGTTACACCGGGGAGCTGTTTTTT. Amino acids: CASSFGLAGGYTGELFF.

The chain couples TRBV30 to TRBJ2-2; 8 bases map to TRBD2. Germline V CDR1 and CDR2: GTSNPN, SVGIG (reference sequence). The CDR3 runs to 15 residues. The CDR3 reads CARGREGRDTGELFF. The CDR3 DNA reads as TGTGCACGCGGACGGGAGGGCCGGGACACCGGGGAGCTGTTTTTT.

This clone was counted a single time. The chain links TRBV11-2 to TRBJ1-4; D is uncertain. The CDR3 totals 15 residues. Germline V gives CDR1 SGHAT, CDR2 FQNNGV. V dropped 1 base and J dropped 5 bases, with 11 bases sitting between them. The CDR3 bases are TGTGCCAGCAGCTTAGCGGGGATGAGGAATGAAAAACTGTTTTTT. It yields the protein CASSLAGMRNEKLFF.

V is TRBV28 and J is TRBJ2-7, with TRBD2 identical over 12 bases. Germline V gene data show CDR1 as MDHEN and CDR2 as SYDVKM. Unmatched junction bases numbered 14, after V lost 7 bases and J lost 7 bases. The CDR3 contains 16 residues. This CDR3 reads CASNLAGGPELGEQYF. CDR3 DNA: TGTGCCAGCAATCTAGCGGGAGGGCCAGAGTTGGGGGAGCAGTACTTC. Combining the CDR3 with reference TRBV28 and TRBJ2-7 gives the whole variable domain DVKVTQSSRYLVKRTGEKVFLECVQDMDHENMFWYRQDPGLGLRLIYFSYDVKMKEKGDIPEGYSVSREKKERFSLILESASTNQTSMYLCASNLAGGPELGEQYFGPGTRLTVT.

The CDR3, as DNA: TGCGCCAGCAGCTTTGGGGCGAATACAAACCAAGAGACCCAGTACTTC. This gives the protein CASSFGANTNQETQYF. The chain recombines TRBV5-1 with TRBJ2-5, with a tentative D call TRBD1 (5 bases). This CDR3 is built from 16 residues. V was cut by 2 bases and J by 0 bases, with 14 bases left in between. Germline V gene data show CDR1 as SGHRS and CDR2 as YFSETQ.

This chain joins TRBV3-1 (or the pseudogene TRBV3-2) and TRBJ2-3, with 7 bases aligning to TRBD2. With V trimmed by 4 bases and J by 2 bases, 12 bases remained unmatched. The CDR3 runs 17 residues. Germline CDR1 and CDR2: LGHDT and YNNKEL (reference sequence). The CDR3 is CASSPLRPAGSTDTQYF. The CDR3 region has the DNA TGTGCCAGCAGCCCCCTTAGACCAGCGGGATCCACAGATACGCAGTATTTT.

V usage is TRBV5-1 and J usage is TRBJ2-7; 9 bases are a match to TRBD1. CDR3 length: 16 residues. V trimming: 2 bases; J trimming: 5 bases; junction bases outside the gene matches: 11. CDR1 and CDR2 from the germline V gene are SGHRS and YFSETQ. The chain's CDR3 is CASSLPTGTGFDEQYF. For the CDR3, the DNA is TGCGCCAGCAGCTTACCAACCGGGACAGGGTTCGACGAGCAGTACTTC.

The CDR3 nucleotides are TGCGCCAGCAGCTTAAATTACGGGGAGCTGTTTTTT. It is translated as CASSLNYGELFF. The chain joins TRBV5-1 to TRBJ2-2; D ambiguous. This CDR3 has 12 amino acids. Germline loops: CDR1 SGHRS, CDR2 YFSETQ. Trimming removed 2 bases from V and 7 bases from J, with 6 bases in between.

The chain employs TRBV28 and TRBJ1-5; TRBD1 agrees at 9 bases. CDR1 is MDHEN and CDR2 is SYDVKM in the germline V gene. J gave up 3 bases and V 0 bases, and 6 bases lay outside the gene matches. The CDR3 is 17 residues long. The CDR3 protein is CASSLWDNRGPNQPQHF. The DNA for the CDR3 is TGTGCCAGCAGTTTATGGGATAACAGGGGGCCCAATCAGCCCCAGCATTTT.

The CDR3 spells CASSPLAGGTGELFF. The CDR3 DNA is TGTGCCAGCAGCCCACTAGCGGGAGGGACCGGGGAGCTGTTTTTT. V gene TRBV2 combines with J gene TRBJ2-2, with TRBD2 matching 13 bases. Germline V lookup: CDR1 SNHLY, CDR2 FYNNEI. V lost 6 bases and J lost 5; bases outside the gene matches: 3. There are 15 residues in the CDR3.

J is TRBJ2-1 and V is TRBV5-1; D may be TRBD2 (5 bases). Germline V lookup: CDR1 SGHRS, CDR2 YFSETQ. The V end lost 2 bases, the J end lost 0 bases, and 12 bases lay between the germline ends. This CDR3 is 16 amino acids long. The CDR3 DNA follows: TGCGCCAGCAGCTTCCGGGGTTCACCCTCCTACAATGAGCAGTTCTTC. This translates into CASSFRGSPSYNEQFF.

V gene TRBV6-2 or TRBV6-3 combines with J gene TRBJ1-6, with D possibly TRBD1 on 5 matching bases. V was shortened by 0 bases and J by 9 bases, with 12 bases between the two germline ends. The CDR3 extends over 15 amino acids. Germline lookup yields CDR1 MNHEY and CDR2 SVGEGT. The CDR3 loop reads CASSYSRQGSSPLHF. CDR3 in DNA: TGTGCCAGCAGTTACTCTCGTCAGGGTAGTTCACCCCTCCACTTT.

The V call is TRBV12-3 or TRBV12-4, the J call TRBJ1-2; TRBD1 matches 8 bases. V shed 4 bases, J shed 12 bases, and the junction held 7 bases outside the gene matches. This CDR3 spans 12 amino acids. The CDR3 sequence is CASSSDRGRDTF. CDR3 nucleotides: TGTGCCAGCAGTTCCGACAGGGGTCGGGACACCTTC.